This T cell receptor beta chain was obtained from a study of shared clonotypes between healthy human individuals. V shed 1 base, J shed 2 bases, and the junction held 12 bases outside the gene matches. The CDR3 spans 18 residues. Per the germline V gene, CDR1 is SEHNR and CDR2 is FQNEAQ (reference sequence). Assay used: immunoSEQ multiplex PCR; TCRdb lists only in-frame clones, some missing. The data hold approximately 640,000 clones, with about nine tenths observed a single time. Sequencing was performed on memory CD8+ T cells from PBMCs. Subset here: CD45RO+ cells pooled with CCR7-negative TemRA cells. The genes are TRBV7-9 and TRBJ2-3; 7 positions match TRBD2. This TCR derives from a man aged 18 to 30 in good health. Some clones in this sample may be carry-over from other donors' samples. As DNA, the CDR3 is TGTGCCAGCAGCTTAGGACGGGGTTCTAGCGGCCTCACAGATACGCAGTATTTT. Translated, it gives CASSLGRGSSGLTDTQYF.